This T cell receptor (beta chain) was identified in a study of CD8 T cells in Susac syndrome. J was trimmed by 0 bases and V by 7 bases; bases with no gene match: 9. Germline V gene lookup returns CDR1 LNHDA and CDR2 SQIVND (reference sequence). The CDR3 runs to 15 residues. Random hexamers were used to reverse transcribe an amount of about 0.45 to 1 ug RNA. TCRdb recomputed calls from the immunoSEQ multiplex PCR reads with MiXCR, one row per CDR3 protein. The sample consists of hundreds of thousands of distinct CDR3 sequences, approximately 95% of them appearing once. The chain uses TRBV19 and TRBJ2-7, with TRBD2 matching over 7 bases. The TCR was taken from a human donor with Susac syndrome. Sequencing was done on a sample of CD4+ T cells from PBMCs. As DNA, the CDR3 is TGTGCCAGTACCTCTTCAGCGGGAAGCTCCTACGAGCAGTACTTC. This translates into CASTSSAGSSYEQYF.